The TCR beta chain under discussion was sequenced for a study of T cell changes during pregnancy in multiple sclerosis. Germline V gene sequence: CDR1 SEHNR, CDR2 FQNEAQ (reference sequence). The CDR3 is 16 residues long. Trimming took 3 bases from V and 5 from J; bases not matched to a gene: 9. Generated by immunoSEQ multiplex PCR, the TCRdb table keeps only in-frame clones and is missing some. The data contain 50,000 or so clones, about 90% of them singletons. The receptor comes from a female donor with multiple sclerosis, enrolled in a pregnancy study. This sample comprised CD4+ T cells from peripheral blood mononuclear cells, obtained in the second trimester of pregnancy. The chain recombines TRBV7-9 with TRBJ2-5; 10 nucleotides line up with TRBD1. The CDR3 spells CASSFGDRGFRETQYF. CDR3 bases: TGTGCCAGCAGCTTTGGGGACAGGGGTTTCCGGGAGACCCAGTACTTC.